This T cell receptor (beta chain) was identified in a study of neoadjuvant anti-PD-1 for oral cavity cancer. Germline assignment: CDR1 SGHNT and CDR2 YYREEE (reference sequence). V shed 0 bases and J 4 bases; nucleotides not matched to a gene: 8. The CDR3 spans 17 residues. PBMC libraries mostly used about 500 ng of input genomic DNA, with six replicates per sample. Clones were sequenced by immunoSEQ multiplex PCR, and TCRdb holds only the in-frame ones, with some missing. The data contain 11,000 to 15,000 clones, less than 85% of them singletons. Findings and limits, study-wide: After neoadjuvant nivolumab, PBMC T cell clonality was significantly higher in non-responders than responders.

Time point reported: after neoadjuvant nivolumab, at surgical resection. Patients had newly diagnosed, untreated stage II-IVA oral cavity squamous cell carcinoma. No culture or expansion preceded analysis of these blood cells. As regards this clone: The antigen is not known.

This chain links TRBV5-4 with TRBJ2-7; the match to TRBD2 covers 12 bases. The TCR originated in a person aged 40 to 85 with oral cavity squamous cell carcinoma. The sequencing here drew on PBMCs, taken after nivolumab (anti-PD-1) treatment. The CDR3 sequence: CASSLGPSGRAAYEQYF. The CDR3 nucleotides are TGTGCCAGCAGCTTGGGGCCTAGCGGGAGGGCCGCTTACGAGCAGTACTTC. The full variable domain, in which reference TRBV5-4 and TRBJ2-7 provide the parts outside the CDR3, is ETGVTQSPTHLIKTRGQQVTLRCSSQSGHNTVSWYQQALGQGPQFIFQYYREEENGRGNFPPRFSGLQFPNYSSELNVNALELDDSALYLCASSLGPSGRAAYEQYFGPGTRLTVT.